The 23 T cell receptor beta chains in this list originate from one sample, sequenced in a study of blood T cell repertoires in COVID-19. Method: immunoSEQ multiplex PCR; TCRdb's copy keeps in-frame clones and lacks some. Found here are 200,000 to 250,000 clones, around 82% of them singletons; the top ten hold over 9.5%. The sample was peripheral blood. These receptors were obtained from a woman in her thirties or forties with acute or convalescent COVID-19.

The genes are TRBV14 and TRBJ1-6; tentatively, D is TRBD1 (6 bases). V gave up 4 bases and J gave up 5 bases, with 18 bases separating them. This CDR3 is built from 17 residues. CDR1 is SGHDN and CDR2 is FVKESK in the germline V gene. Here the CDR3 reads CASSRVNRGIHNSPLHF. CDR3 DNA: TGTGCCAGCAGCCGCGTCAATAGGGGGATTCATAATTCACCCCTCCACTTT.

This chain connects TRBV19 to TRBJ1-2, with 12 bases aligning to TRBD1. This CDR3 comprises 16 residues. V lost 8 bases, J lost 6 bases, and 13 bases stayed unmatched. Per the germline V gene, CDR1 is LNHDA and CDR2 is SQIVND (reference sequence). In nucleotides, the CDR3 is TGTGCCAGTGAGTCGAGGGACAGGGGGCTACTTGATGGCTACACCTTC. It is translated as CASESRDRGLLDGYTF.

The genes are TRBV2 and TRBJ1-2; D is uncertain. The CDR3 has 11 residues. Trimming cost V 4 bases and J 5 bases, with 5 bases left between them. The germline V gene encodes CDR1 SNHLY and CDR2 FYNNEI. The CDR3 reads CASSVSYGYTF. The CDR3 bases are TGTGCCAGCAGTGTGAGTTATGGCTACACCTTC.

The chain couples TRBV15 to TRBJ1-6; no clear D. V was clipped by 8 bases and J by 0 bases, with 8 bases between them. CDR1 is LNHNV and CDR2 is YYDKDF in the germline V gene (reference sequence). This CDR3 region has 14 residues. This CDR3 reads CATSPSSYNSPLHF. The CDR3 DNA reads TGTGCCACCTCCCCGAGCTCCTATAATTCACCCCTCCACTTT.

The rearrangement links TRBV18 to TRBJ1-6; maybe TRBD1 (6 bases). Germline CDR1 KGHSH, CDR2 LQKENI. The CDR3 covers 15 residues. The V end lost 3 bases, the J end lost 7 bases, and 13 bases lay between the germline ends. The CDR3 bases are TGTGCCAGCTCACCTTTGACAGGCGAAAATTCACCCCTCCACTTT. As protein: CASSPLTGENSPLHF.

The CDR3 loop reads CAWSVQAGADTQYF. DNA for the CDR3: TGTGCCTGGAGTGTACAGGCGGGAGCGGATACGCAGTATTTT. The chain has TRBV30 and TRBJ2-3; 7 bases agree with TRBD2. This CDR3 is 14 amino acids long. The germline CDR1 and CDR2 sequences are GTSNPN and SVGIG (reference sequence). The ends lost 0 bases at V and 6 bases at J; junction bases unmatched: 6.

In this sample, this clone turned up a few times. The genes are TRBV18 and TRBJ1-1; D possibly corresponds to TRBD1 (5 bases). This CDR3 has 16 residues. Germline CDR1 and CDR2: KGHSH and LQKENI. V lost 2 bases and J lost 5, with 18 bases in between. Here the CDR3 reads CASSPFFQGGDTEAFF. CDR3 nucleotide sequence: TGTGCCAGCTCACCATTCTTTCAGGGCGGAGATACTGAAGCTTTCTTT.

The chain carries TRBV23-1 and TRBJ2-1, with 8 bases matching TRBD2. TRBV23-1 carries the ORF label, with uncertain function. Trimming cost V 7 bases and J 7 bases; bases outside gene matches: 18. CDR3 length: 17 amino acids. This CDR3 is CASTLREELPDENEQFF. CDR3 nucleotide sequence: TGCGCCAGCACGTTGCGGGAGGAACTGCCGGACGAAAATGAGCAGTTCTTC.

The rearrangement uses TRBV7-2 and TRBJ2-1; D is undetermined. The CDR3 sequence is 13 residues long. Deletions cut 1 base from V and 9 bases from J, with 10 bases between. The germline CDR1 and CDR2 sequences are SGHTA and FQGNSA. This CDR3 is CASSLGVASEQFF. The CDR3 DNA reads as TGTGCCAGCAGCTTAGGGGTGGCTAGTGAGCAGTTCTTC.

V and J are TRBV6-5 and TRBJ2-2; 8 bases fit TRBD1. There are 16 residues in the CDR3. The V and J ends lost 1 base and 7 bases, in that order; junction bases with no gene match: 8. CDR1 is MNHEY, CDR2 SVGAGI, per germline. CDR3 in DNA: TGTGCCAGCAGTTACTTTCCGGACAGGGTCGGCGGGGAGCTGTTTTTT. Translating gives CASSYFPDRVGGELFF.

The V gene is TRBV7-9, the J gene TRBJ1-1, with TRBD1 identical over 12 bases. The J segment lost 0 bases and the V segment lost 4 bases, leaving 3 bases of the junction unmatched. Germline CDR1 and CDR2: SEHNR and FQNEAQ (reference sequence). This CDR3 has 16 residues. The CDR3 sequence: CASSSGTGGLNTEAFF. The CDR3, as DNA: TGTGCCAGCAGCTCCGGGACAGGGGGCTTGAACACTGAAGCTTTCTTT.

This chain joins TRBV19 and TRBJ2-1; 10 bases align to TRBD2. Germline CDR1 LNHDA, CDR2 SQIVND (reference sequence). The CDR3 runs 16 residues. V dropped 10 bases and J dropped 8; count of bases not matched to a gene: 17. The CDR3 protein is CATSLAGAPGGHEQFF. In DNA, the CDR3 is TGTGCCACCTCTCTAGCGGGGGCTCCTGGCGGCCATGAGCAGTTCTTC.

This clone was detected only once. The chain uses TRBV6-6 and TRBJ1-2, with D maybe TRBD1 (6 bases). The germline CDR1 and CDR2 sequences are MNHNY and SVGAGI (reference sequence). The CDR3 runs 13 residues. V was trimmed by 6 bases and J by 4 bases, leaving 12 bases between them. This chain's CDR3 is CASSPGQTYGYTF. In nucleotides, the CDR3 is TGTGCCAGCAGCCCCGGACAGACCTATGGCTACACCTTC.

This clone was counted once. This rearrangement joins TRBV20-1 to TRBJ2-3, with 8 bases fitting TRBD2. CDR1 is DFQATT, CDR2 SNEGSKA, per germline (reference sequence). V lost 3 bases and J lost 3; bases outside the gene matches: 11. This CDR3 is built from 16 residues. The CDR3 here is CSASPLSGGETDTQYF. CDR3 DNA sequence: TGCAGTGCTAGTCCTCTTTCCGGGGGGGAGACAGATACGCAGTATTTT.

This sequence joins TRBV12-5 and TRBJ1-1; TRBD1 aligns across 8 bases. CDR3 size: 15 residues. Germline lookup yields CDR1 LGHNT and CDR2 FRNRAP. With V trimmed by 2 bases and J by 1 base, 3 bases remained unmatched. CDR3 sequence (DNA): TGTGCTAGTGGTTTGAAGACAGGGGCGAACACTGAAGCTTTCTTT. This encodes CASGLKTGANTEAFF.

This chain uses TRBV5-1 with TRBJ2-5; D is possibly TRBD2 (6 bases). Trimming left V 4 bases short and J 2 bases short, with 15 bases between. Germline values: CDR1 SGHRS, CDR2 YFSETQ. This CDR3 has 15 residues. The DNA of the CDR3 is TGCGCCAGCAGCATCCCGGAGGGGCTACAAGAGACCCAGTACTTC. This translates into CASSIPEGLQETQYF.

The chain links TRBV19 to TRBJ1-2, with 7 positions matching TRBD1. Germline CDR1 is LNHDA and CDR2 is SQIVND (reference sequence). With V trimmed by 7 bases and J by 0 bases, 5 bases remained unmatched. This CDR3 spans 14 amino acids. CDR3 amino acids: CASTGQDANYGYTF. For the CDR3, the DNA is TGTGCCAGTACAGGACAGGACGCTAACTATGGCTACACCTTC.

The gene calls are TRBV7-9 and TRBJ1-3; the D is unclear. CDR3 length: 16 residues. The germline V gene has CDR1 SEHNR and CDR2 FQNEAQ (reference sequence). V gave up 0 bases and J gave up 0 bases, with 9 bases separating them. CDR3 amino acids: CASSLALALSGNTIYF. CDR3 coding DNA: TGTGCCAGCAGCTTAGCCCTAGCCCTCTCTGGAAACACCATATATTTT.

The chain's CDR3 is CASSEWGEGALNTEAFF. The CDR3, as DNA: TGCGCCAGCAGTGAGTGGGGAGAGGGGGCCTTGAACACTGAAGCTTTCTTT. The chain joins TRBV10-2 to TRBJ1-1, with TRBD1 matching over 7 bases. After removal of 1 base from V and 0 bases from J, the junction contained 8 bases not matched to a gene. Germline V gives CDR1 WSHSY, CDR2 SAAADI. CDR3 length: 17 amino acids.

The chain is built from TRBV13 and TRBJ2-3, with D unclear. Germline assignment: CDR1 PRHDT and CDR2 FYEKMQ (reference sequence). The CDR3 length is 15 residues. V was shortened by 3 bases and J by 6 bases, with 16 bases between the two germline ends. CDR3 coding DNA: TGTGCCAGCAGCTTCCGACTTTCTGATTCGGATACGCAGTATTTT. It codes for CASSFRLSDSDTQYF.

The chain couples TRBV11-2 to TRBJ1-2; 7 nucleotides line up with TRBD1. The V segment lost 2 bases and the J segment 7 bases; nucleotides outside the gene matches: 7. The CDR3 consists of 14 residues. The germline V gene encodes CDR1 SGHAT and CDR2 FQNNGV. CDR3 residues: CASSLRQGSGGYTF. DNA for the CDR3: TGTGCCAGCAGCTTAAGACAGGGTTCGGGTGGCTACACCTTC. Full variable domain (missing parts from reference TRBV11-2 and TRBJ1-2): EAGVAQSPRYKIIEKRQSVAFWCNPISGHATLYWYQQILGQGPKLLIQFQNNGVVDDSQLPKDRFSAERLKGVDSTLKIQPAKLEDSAVYLCASSLRQGSGGYTFGSGTRLTVV.

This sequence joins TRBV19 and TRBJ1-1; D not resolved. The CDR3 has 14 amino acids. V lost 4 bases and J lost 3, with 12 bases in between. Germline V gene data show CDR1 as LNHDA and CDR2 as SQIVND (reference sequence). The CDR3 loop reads CASSTSMSHTEAFF. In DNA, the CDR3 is TGTGCCAGTAGTACCTCAATGAGCCACACTGAAGCTTTCTTT.

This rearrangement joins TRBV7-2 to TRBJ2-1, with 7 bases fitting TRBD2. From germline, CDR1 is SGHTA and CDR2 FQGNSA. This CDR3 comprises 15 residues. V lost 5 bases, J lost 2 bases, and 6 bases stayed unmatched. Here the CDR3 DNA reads TGTGCCAGCAGCCGGAGCGGGGTCGCCTACAATGAGCAGTTCTTC. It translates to CASSRSGVAYNEQFF. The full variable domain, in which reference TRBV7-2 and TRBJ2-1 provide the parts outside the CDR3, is GAGVSQSPSNKVTEKGKDVELRCDPISGHTALYWYRQSLGQGLEFLIYFQGNSAPDKSGLPSDRFSAERTGGSVSTLTIQRTQQEDSAVYLCASSRSGVAYNEQFFGPGTRLTVL.